Following are 9 T cell receptor beta chains from one sample sequenced in a study of tumor and adjacent non-tumor tissue in lung cancer. RNA was extracted from bulk tissue without any cell sorting. A modified ARM-PCR protocol with three rounds of nested PCR amplified TCRbeta. Via MiXCR, TCRdb re-called the multiplex PCR reads, giving one row per CDR3 protein. The sample lists fewer than 120,000 distinct CDR3 sequences, about 87% occurring once. Input material: lung tumor tissue. These receptors were obtained from a man in his sixties or seventies with non-small cell lung cancer.

Remarks on this clonotype: In this CDR3 the conserved last residue, phenylalanine or tryptophan, is missing, so a read error is likely. V gene TRBV7-8 combines with J gene TRBJ2-1, with D perhaps being TRBD1 or TRBD2 (5 bases each). Germline lookup yields CDR1 SGHVS and CDR2 FQNEAQ. This CDR3 has 14 residues. The CDR3 DNA follows: TGTGCCGGCAGCCCATTCCCAGGGACGGTTGAGCAGTTCCTC. It is translated as CAGSPFPGTVEQFL.

On this clonotype: The CDR3 end shows no conserved phenylalanine or tryptophan, and so a read error is likely. Here the CDR3 DNA reads TGTGCCAGCAACCTGATGGGGGAGACCCAGTACCTC. Amino acid sequence: CASNLMGETQYL. The J gene is TRBJ2-5, the V gene TRBV12-3 or TRBV12-4; D is uncertain. The CDR3 totals 12 residues. V dropped 7 bases and J dropped 5 bases, with 11 bases sitting between them.

This chain links TRBV11-2 with TRBJ2-5, with TRBD1 identical over 7 bases. The germline gives CDR1 SGHAT, CDR2 FQNNGV. V lost 6 bases to trimming and J lost 4 bases; unmatched junction nucleotides: 5. This CDR3 spans 13 amino acids. As DNA, the CDR3 is TGTGCCAGCAGTCAAGACAGGGTAGAGACCCAGTACTTC. Translated: CASSQDRVETQYF.

A remark on this clonotype: At one boundary the junction diverges from the germline segment, which might be a read error. The J gene is TRBJ1-4, the V gene TRBV12-3 or TRBV12-4; 9 bases line up with TRBD1. This CDR3 is built from 18 residues. Here the CDR3 DNA reads TGTGCCATCAGTTCTTATTCCCTTTCAACTCGGACAGGGGCTAAACTGTTTTTT. It translates to CAISSYSLSTRTGAKLFF.

A note on this clonotype: Germline and junction disagree at one end, which may indicate a read error. This chain uses TRBV11-3 with TRBJ2-7; maybe TRBD1 (5 bases). CDR1 and CDR2 from the germline V gene are SGHNT and YENEEA. The CDR3 is 15 amino acids. In DNA form, the CDR3 reads TGTGCCGGCAGCCCAATGACAGTTTCCGTGTACGAGCAATACTTC. Its protein product is CAGSPMTVSVYEQYF.

Of note for this clonotype: As the CDR3 is not closed by the conserved phenylalanine or tryptophan, this likely results from a read error. V usage is TRBV6-5 and J usage is TRBJ2-1; 8 bases line up with TRBD2. CDR3 length equals 17 residues. The V gene end was trimmed by 0 bases and the J gene end by 6 bases; junction bases not matched to a gene: 10. CDR1 is MNHEY, CDR2 SVGAGI, per germline. The chain's CDR3 is CASSYSMVAGIFNEQFV. Here the CDR3 DNA reads TGTGCCAGCAGTTACTCGATGGTAGCGGGAATATTCAATGAGCAGTTCGTC.

This clonotype is medium-sized by share. This sequence joins TRBV4-2 and TRBJ1-1; D possibly corresponds to TRBD1 (6 bases). The CDR3 sequence is 15 residues long. The V gene lost 5 bases and the J gene lost 5 bases, with 18 bases spanning the gap. Germline assignment: CDR1 LGHNA and CDR2 YNFKEQ. CDR3 sequence (DNA): TGTGCCAGCAGCAAGGGGGTTGAGGGTGGTACTGAAGCTTTCTTT. Translating gives CASSKGVEGGTEAFF.

A word on this clonotype: An end of the junction differs from the germline gene, which may be a read error. The chain joins TRBV5-5 to TRBJ2-1; tentatively, D is TRBD1 or TRBD2 (5 bases each). The CDR3 contains 17 residues. The germline V gene has CDR1 SGHKS and CDR2 YYEKEE (reference sequence). In nucleotides, the CDR3 is TGTACCAGCAGCTTGGCCTTCGGGGCTAACTTCTACAATGAGCAGTTCTTC. Its translation is CTSSLAFGANFYNEQFF.

On this clonotype itself: Relative to the germline gene, one junction end is altered; a read error may explain this. The CDR3 region is CASSPLARGTGEMFF. For the CDR3, the DNA is TGTGCCAGCAGCCCCCTAGCAAGGGGGACCGGGGAGATGTTTTTT. This chain uses TRBV11-2 with TRBJ2-2, with a possible D match to TRBD1 (6 bases). CDR1 SGHAT and CDR2 FQNNGV come from the germline V gene. This CDR3 spans 15 amino acids.